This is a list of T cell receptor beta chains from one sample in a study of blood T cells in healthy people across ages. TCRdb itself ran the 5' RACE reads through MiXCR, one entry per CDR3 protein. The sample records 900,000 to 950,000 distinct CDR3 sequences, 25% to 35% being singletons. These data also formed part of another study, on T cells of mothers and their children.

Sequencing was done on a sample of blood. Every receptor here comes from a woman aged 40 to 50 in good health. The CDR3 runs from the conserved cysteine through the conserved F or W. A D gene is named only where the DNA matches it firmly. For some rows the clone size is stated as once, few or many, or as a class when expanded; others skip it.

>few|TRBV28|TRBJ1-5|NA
CASSGGTQYRNQPQHF
TGTGCCAGCAGTGGAGGGACACAGTACCGCAATCAGCCCCAGCATTTT
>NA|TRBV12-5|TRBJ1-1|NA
CASGLTGVEAFF
TGTGCTAGTGGTTTGACGGGGGTTGAAGCTTTCTTT
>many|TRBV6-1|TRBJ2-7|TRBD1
CASSEQPGGSYEQYF
TGTGCCAGCAGTGAACAGCCAGGGGGTTCCTACGAGCAGTACTTC
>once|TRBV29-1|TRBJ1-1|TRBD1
CSGDRERGTEAFF
TGCAGCGGGGACAGGGAACGAGGCACTGAAGCTTTCTTT
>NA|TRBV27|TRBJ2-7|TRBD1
CASSSRQGVNYEHYF
TGTGCCAGCAGTTCCCGACAGGGGGTCAACTACGAGCACTACTTC
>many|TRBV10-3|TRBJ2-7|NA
CAISGLSSSYEQYF
TGTGCCATCAGTGGACTGTCAAGCTCCTACGAGCAGTACTTC
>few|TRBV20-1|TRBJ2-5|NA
CSARVEGPETQYF
TGCAGTGCTAGAGTAGAGGGGCCGGAGACCCAGTACTTC
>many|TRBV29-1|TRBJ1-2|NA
CSVETDRSYGYTF
TGCAGCGTAGAGACGGACAGAAGCTATGGCTACACCTTC
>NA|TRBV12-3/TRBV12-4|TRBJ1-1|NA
CASSLYRAVNTEAFF
TGTGCCAGCAGTTTGTACAGGGCAGTGAACACTGAAGCTTTCTTT
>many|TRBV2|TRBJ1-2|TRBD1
CASSDPGTGDGYTF
TGTGCCAGCAGTGACCCCGGGACAGGCGATGGCTACACCTTC
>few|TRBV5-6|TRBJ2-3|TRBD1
CASSPDRGGDTQYF
TGTGCCAGCAGCCCCGACAGGGGAGGAGATACGCAGTATTTT
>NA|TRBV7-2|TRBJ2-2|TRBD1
CATLRDRGPGELFF
TGTGCCACACTCCGGGACAGGGGGCCCGGGGAGCTGTTTTTT
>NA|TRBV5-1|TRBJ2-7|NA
CASSGGYERYF
TGCGCCAGCAGCGGTGGATACGAGCGGTACTTC